The present TCR beta chain was sequenced within a study of regulatory T cells in long-lasting Graves disease. TCR beta libraries were built with iRepertoire HTBI primers and Arm-PCR of CDR3 regions. TCRdb ran MiXCR on the multiplex PCR reads and lists one entry per CDR3 protein. The table shows 540,000 or so distinct CDR3 sequences, with about 13% occurring only once. Germline values: CDR1 WNHNN, CDR2 SYGVQD (reference sequence). The CDR3 runs to 14 residues. V lost 3 bases to trimming and J lost 1 base, with 9 bases between them. The time point here: newly diagnosed GD, antithyroid drugs for less than 3 months. The TCR library was made from RNA extracted from PBMCs. General study findings and limits: With a small sample size, accuracy may have been reduced.

About this clonotype: The antigen is unknown.

The data were also submitted as part of a second study, on T cells in Graves' hyperthyroidism and ophthalmopathy.

This TCR was recovered from a man younger than 45 with Graves disease. The sample here was peripheral blood mononuclear cells (PBMCs), taken at new diagnosis, from a patient treated with antithyroid drugs. This chain uses TRBV10-1 with TRBJ1-2; D is uncertain. The CDR3 region is CASSERGFNYGYTF. For the CDR3, the DNA is TGCGCCAGCAGTGAACGTGGTTTTAACTATGGCTACACCTTC.